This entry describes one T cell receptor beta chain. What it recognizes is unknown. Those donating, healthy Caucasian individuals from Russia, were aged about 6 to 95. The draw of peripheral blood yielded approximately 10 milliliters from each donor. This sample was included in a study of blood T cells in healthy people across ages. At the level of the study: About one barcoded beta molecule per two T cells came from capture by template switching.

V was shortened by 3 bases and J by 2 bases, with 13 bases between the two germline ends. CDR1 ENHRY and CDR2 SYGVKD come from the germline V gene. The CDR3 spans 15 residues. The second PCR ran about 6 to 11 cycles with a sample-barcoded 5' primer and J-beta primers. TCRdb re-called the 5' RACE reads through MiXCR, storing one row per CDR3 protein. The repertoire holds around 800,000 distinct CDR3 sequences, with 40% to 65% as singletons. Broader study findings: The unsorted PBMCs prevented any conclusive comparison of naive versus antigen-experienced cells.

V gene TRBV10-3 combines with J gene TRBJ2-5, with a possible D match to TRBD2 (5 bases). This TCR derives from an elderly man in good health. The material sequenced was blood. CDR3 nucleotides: TGTGCCATCAGTGATTGGGGAGCCTCACAAGAGACCCAGTACTTC. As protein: CAISDWGASQETQYF.